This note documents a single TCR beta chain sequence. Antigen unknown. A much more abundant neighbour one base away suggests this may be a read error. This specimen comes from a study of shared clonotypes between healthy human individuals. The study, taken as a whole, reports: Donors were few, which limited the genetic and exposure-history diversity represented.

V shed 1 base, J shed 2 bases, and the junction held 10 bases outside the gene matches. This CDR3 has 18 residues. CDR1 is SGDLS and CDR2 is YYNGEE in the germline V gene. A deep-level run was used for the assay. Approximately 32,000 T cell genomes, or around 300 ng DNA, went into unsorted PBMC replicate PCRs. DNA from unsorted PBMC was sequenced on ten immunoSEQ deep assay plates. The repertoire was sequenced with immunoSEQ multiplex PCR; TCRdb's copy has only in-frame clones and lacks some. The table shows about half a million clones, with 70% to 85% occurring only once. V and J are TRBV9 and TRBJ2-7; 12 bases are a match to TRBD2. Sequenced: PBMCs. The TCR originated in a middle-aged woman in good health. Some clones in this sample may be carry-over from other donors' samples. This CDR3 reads CASSVTPYGLAGTYEQYF. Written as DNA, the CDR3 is TGTGCCAGCAGCGTAACCCCCTATGGACTAGCGGGAACCTACGAGCAGTACTTC.